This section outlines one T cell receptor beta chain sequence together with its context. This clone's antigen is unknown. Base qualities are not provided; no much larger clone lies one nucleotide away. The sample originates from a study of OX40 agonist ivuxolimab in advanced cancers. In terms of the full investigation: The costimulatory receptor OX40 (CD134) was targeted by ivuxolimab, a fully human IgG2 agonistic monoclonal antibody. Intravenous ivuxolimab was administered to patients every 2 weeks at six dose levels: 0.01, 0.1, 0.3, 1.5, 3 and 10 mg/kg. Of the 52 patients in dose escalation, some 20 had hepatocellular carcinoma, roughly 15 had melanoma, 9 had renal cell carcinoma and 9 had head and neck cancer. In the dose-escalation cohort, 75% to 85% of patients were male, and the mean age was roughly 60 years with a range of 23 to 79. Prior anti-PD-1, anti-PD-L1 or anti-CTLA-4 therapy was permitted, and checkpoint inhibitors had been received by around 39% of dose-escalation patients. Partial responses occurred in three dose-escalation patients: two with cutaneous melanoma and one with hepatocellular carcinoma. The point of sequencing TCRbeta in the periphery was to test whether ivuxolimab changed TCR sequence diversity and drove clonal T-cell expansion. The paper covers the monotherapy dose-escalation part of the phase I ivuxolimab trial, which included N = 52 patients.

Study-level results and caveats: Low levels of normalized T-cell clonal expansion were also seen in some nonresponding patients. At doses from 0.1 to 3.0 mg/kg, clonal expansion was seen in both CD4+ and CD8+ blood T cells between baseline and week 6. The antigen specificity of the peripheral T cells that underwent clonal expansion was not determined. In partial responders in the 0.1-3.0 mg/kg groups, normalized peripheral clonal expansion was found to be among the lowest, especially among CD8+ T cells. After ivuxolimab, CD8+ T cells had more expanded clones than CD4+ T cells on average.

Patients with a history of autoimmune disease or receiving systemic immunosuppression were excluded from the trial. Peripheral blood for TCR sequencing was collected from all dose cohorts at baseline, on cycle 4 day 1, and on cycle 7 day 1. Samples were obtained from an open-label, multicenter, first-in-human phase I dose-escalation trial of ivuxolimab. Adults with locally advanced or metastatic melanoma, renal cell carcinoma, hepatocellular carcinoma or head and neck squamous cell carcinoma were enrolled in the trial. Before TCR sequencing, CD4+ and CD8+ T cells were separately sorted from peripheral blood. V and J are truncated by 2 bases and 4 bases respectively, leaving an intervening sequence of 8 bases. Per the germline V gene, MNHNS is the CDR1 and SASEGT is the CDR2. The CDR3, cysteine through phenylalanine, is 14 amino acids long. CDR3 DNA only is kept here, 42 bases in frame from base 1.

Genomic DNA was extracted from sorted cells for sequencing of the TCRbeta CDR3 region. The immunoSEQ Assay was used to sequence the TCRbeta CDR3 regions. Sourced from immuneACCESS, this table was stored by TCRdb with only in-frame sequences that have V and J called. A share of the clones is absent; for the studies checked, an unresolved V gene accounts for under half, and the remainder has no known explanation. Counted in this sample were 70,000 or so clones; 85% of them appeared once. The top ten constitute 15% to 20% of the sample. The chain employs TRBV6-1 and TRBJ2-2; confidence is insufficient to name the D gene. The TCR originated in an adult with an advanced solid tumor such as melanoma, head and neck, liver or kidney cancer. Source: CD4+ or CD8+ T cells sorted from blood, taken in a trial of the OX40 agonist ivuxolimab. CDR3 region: CASSEPVGTGELFF. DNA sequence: TGTGCCAGCAGTGAACCCGTGGGCACCGGGGAGCTGTTTTTT.